One T cell receptor (beta chain) is described in this entry. The antigen remains undetermined. The sample belongs to a study of T cell responses to AZD1222 COVID-19 vaccine. Profiled with immunoSEQ multiplex PCR; TCRdb holds only in-frame clones, not every one. The table shows around 200,000 clones, with around 88% occurring only once. V lost 0 bases and J lost 6; bases outside the gene matches: 5. Germline loops: CDR1 MGHRA, CDR2 YSYEKL. CDR3 length: 16 amino acids. Study results and caveats: Donors, mostly white British, included more females; clonal diversity was possibly underestimated.

Here the sequenced sample was peripheral blood, taken on day 0 of AZD1222 vaccination. This clonotype was obtained from an adult in good health. The V call is TRBV4-1, the J call TRBJ1-4; 9 bases agree with TRBD1. This chain's CDR3 is CASSQDDGTGYEKLFF. CDR3 nucleotides: TGCGCCAGCAGCCAAGATGATGGGACAGGGTATGAAAAACTGTTTTTT.